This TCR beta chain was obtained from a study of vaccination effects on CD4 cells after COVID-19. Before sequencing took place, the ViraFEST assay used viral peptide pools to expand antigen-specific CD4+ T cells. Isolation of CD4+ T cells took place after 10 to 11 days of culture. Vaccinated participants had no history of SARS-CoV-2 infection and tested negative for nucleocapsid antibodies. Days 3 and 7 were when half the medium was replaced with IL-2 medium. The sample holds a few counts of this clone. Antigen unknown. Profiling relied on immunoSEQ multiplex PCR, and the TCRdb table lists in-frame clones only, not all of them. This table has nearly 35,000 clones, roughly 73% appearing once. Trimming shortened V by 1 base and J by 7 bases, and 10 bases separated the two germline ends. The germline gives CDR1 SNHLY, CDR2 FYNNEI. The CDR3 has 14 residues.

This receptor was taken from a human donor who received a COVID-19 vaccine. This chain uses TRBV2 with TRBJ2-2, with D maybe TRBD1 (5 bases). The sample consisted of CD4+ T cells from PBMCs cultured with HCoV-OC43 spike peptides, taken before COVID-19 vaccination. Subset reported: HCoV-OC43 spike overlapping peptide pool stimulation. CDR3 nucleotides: TGTGCCAGCAGTGAAGGGGGCGTCGGCGGGGAGCTGTTTTTT. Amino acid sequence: CASSEGGVGGELFF. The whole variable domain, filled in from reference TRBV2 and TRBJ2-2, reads EPEVTQTPSHQVTQMGQEVILRCVPISNHLYFYWYRQILGQKVEFLVSFYNNEISEKSEIFDDQFSVERPDGSNFTLKIRSTKLEDSAMYFCASSEGGVGGELFFGEGSRLTVL.